Shown below are 9 T cell receptor beta chains from a single sample sequenced in a study of T cell repertoires in cytomegalovirus infection. TCRdb ran MiXCR on the reads and lists one entry per CDR3 protein. The sample has 600,000 to 800,000 distinct CDR3 sequences, 24% seen once. Sequenced input: CD8+ T cells from PBMCs. The receptors were sampled from a human donor in good health (CMV status not recorded). Some clones in this sample may be carry-over from other donors' samples.

This rearrangement joins TRBV7-1 to TRBJ1-1; D ambiguous. TRBV7-1 is placed among ORFs of uncertain function. This CDR3 contains 16 residues. Trimming removed 5 bases from V and 6 bases from J, with 22 bases in between. As DNA, the CDR3 is TGTGCCAGCAGCCCTGTGGACTCACTGTACGTCTCTGAAGCTTTCTTT. Its protein is CASSPVDSLYVSEAFF.

The rearrangement joins TRBV5-5 to TRBJ2-1; D is unclear. V shed 1 base and J shed 7 bases, with 21 bases lying between them. CDR3 length: 17 amino acids. Germline CDR1 is SGHKS and CDR2 is YYEKEE (reference sequence). CDR3 sequence reads: CASSLLPEIVPKNEQFF. The CDR3 DNA reads as TGTGCCAGCAGCTTGTTACCAGAGATAGTCCCCAAGAATGAGCAGTTCTTC.

The chain links TRBV20-1 to TRBJ1-5; unclear D gene. V dropped 3 bases and J dropped 4 bases, with 13 bases sitting between them. There are 14 residues in the CDR3. CDR1 and CDR2 (germline): DFQATT, SNEGSKA (reference sequence). In nucleotides, the CDR3 is TGCAGTGCTAGGAAGGAGCAGATAAATCAGCCCCAGCATTTT. Protein sequence: CSARKEQINQPQHF.

Ten or more counts support this clonotype. The chain links TRBV7-9 to TRBJ2-5; D remains unclear. CDR3 length: 13 residues. Trimming removed 5 bases at V and 5 bases at J, with 12 bases between. Germline lookup yields CDR1 SEHNR and CDR2 FQNEAQ (reference sequence). In DNA, the CDR3 is TGTGCCAGCAGCCAGTCCGTTGGTGAGACCCAGTACTTC. This translates into CASSQSVGETQYF.

This chain connects TRBV28 to TRBJ2-1, with D perhaps given as TRBD1 or TRBD2 (5 bases each). Germline V CDR1 and CDR2: MDHEN, SYDVKM. The CDR3 length is 12 residues. Deletions cut 10 bases from V and 6 bases from J, with 13 bases between. CDR3 sequence: CATRGAINEQFF. CDR3 coding DNA: TGTGCCACCAGAGGGGCTATCAATGAGCAGTTCTTC.

The genes are TRBV19 and TRBJ1-1, with no clear D. Germline CDR1 and CDR2: LNHDA and SQIVND (reference sequence). The CDR3 is 13 amino acids. The V gene lost 1 base and the J gene lost 1 base, with 4 bases spanning the gap. In DNA form, the CDR3 reads TGTGCCAGTAGTATAGTTCCGAACACTGAAGCTTTCTTT. Translating it yields CASSIVPNTEAFF.

Many counts were recorded for this clonotype. The chain links TRBV7-2 to TRBJ2-1; 8 bases match TRBD1. From germline, CDR1 is SGHTA and CDR2 FQGNSA. The J segment lost 6 bases and the V segment lost 2 bases, leaving 9 bases of the junction unmatched. The CDR3 is made up of 16 amino acids. The CDR3 nucleotides read TGTGCCAGCAGCTTATACCCAGGGGGCGCGTTCAATGAGCAGTTCTTC. This translates into CASSLYPGGAFNEQFF.

This clonotype was picked up many times. V usage is TRBV7-8 and J usage is TRBJ2-1; D uncertain. Deletions cut 4 bases from V and 7 bases from J, with 14 bases between. The CDR3 length is 14 residues. Germline values: CDR1 SGHVS, CDR2 FQNEAQ. For the CDR3, the DNA is TGTGCCAGCAGCTCGCCGGATAGTGGGAATGAGCAGTTCTTC. This codes for CASSSPDSGNEQFF.

This clonotype was seen repeatedly, ten times or more. The chain has TRBV7-2 and TRBJ1-4; 9 bases line up with TRBD1. The V segment lost 2 bases and the J segment 3 bases; nucleotides outside the gene matches: 7. Germline values: CDR1 SGHTA, CDR2 FQGNSA. The CDR3 spans 17 residues. CDR3: CASSLPGTGTPNEKLFF. The CDR3 region has the DNA TGTGCCAGCAGCTTACCCGGGACAGGGACACCTAATGAAAAACTGTTTTTT.